These 32 T cell receptor beta chains were all obtained from the same sample, sequenced in a study of cytomegalovirus exposure and HLA in healthy donors. Clones were sequenced by immunoSEQ multiplex PCR, and TCRdb holds only the in-frame ones, with some missing. The table has about 60,000 clones, around 93% seen once; the top ten hold around 7%. The sample taken for sequencing was PBMCs. These receptors originate from a woman younger than 35 in good health and CMV-seropositive.

This chain links TRBV27 with TRBJ1-1; D remains unclear. This CDR3 has 11 amino acids. Trimming removed 4 bases from V and 3 bases from J, with 3 bases in between. Germline V CDR1 and CDR2: MNHEY, SMNVEV (reference sequence). CDR3 sequence: CASSSDTEAFF. The CDR3 region has the DNA TGTGCCAGCAGTTCCGACACTGAAGCTTTCTTT.

The chain recombines TRBV7-9 with TRBJ2-3; TRBD2 might be the D (6 bases). Per the germline V gene, CDR1 is SEHNR and CDR2 is FQNEAQ (reference sequence). CDR3 length: 15 residues. V lost 1 base, J lost 4 bases, and 12 bases lay in between. The CDR3 DNA is TGTGCCAGCAGCTTAGGTGCACCTAGCGCAGATACGCAGTATTTT. This encodes CASSLGAPSADTQYF.

The chain is built from TRBV5-1 and TRBJ2-5; D perhaps matches TRBD1 (6 bases). Deletions cut 3 bases from V and 6 bases from J, with 21 bases between. The CDR3 length is 16 residues. CDR1 is SGHRS and CDR2 is YFSETQ in the germline V gene. Written as DNA, the CDR3 is TGCGCCAGCAGCTCACAATTGACCAGGGGAATGAAGACCCAGTACTTC. The encoded protein is CASSSQLTRGMKTQYF.

In this sample, this clone turned up once. One end of the junction fails to match germline, which may point to a read error. This chain links TRBV28 with TRBJ2-7; 11 bases are a match to TRBD1. The CDR3 runs to 15 residues. CDR1 and CDR2 (germline): MDHEN, SYDVKM. CDR3 in amino acids: CASSLWDRGAYEQYF. The CDR3 coding sequence is TGTGCCAGCAGCTTATGGGACAGGGGGGCCTACGAGCAGTACTTC.

The DNA of the CDR3 is TGTGCCTGGAGGACCGGGACAGGGGCCTACGAGCAGTACTTC. Its protein is CAWRTGTGAYEQYF. This chain links TRBV30 with TRBJ2-7; 10 nucleotides line up with TRBD1. The germline gives CDR1 GTSNPN, CDR2 SVGIG (reference sequence). CDR3 size: 14 residues. V lost 3 bases to trimming and J lost 2 bases; unmatched junction nucleotides: 4.

The CDR3, as DNA: TGTGCCAGTAGGTACGGAGGGGACCAGCCCCAGCATTTT. It codes for CASRYGGDQPQHF. The chain uses TRBV19 and TRBJ1-5; TRBD1 might be the D (5 bases). V lost 6 bases to trimming and J lost 7 bases, with 13 bases between them. Germline V gene data show CDR1 as LNHDA and CDR2 as SQIVND (reference sequence). The length of the CDR3 is 13 residues.

The chain recombines TRBV19 with TRBJ1-2, with D hard to call. The V end was cut by 6 bases, the J end by 8 bases, with 13 bases between. CDR1 LNHDA and CDR2 SQIVND come from the germline V gene (reference sequence). The CDR3 extends over 12 amino acids. In nucleotides, the CDR3 is TGTGCCAGTAGGGAGTCTCAGTGGGGCTACACCTTC. It yields the protein CASRESQWGYTF.

In this sample, this clone turned up once. The chain carries TRBV7-2 and TRBJ1-2; the D is unclear. The CDR3 runs to 16 residues. The V end was cut by 0 bases, the J end by 1 base, with 12 bases between. Germline CDR1 and CDR2: SGHTA and FQGNSA. For the CDR3, the DNA is TGTGCCAGCAGCTTAGCGGGTGGGCAGATTAACTATGGCTACACCTTC. It codes for CASSLAGGQINYGYTF.

This clone was seen once. The chain links TRBV20-1 to TRBJ2-7, with D possibly TRBD1 on 6 matching bases. Looked up from germline, CDR1 is DFQATT and CDR2 is SNEGSKA (reference sequence). This CDR3 contains 10 residues. For the CDR3, the DNA is TGCAGCGCGACAGGAGACGAGCAGTACTTC. Protein: CSATGDEQYF.

J is TRBJ1-4 and V is TRBV4-3; D perhaps matches TRBD1 (6 bases). Germline CDR1 reads LGHNA; CDR2 reads YSLEER. This CDR3 has 14 residues. V was trimmed by 4 bases and J by 4 bases, leaving 10 bases between them. CDR3 nucleotides: TGCGCCAGCAGCCGACAGGCGAATAATGAAAAACTGTTTTTT. Its translation: CASSRQANNEKLFF.

The J gene is TRBJ1-5, the V gene TRBV4-2; D remains ambiguous. The germline V gene has CDR1 LGHNA and CDR2 YNFKEQ. The V end was cut by 0 bases, the J end by 0 bases, with 9 bases between. The CDR3 covers 16 residues. In nucleotides, the CDR3 is TGTGCCAGCAGCCAAGATCCGGGATATAGCAATCAGCCCCAGCATTTT. It translates to CASSQDPGYSNQPQHF.

The V and J genes are TRBV28 and TRBJ1-4; the D gene is possibly TRBD1 (6 bases). This CDR3 has 15 residues. Trimming left V 2 bases short and J 5 bases short, with 12 bases between. The germline gives CDR1 MDHEN, CDR2 SYDVKM. CDR3 amino acids: CASSLGGQGNEKLFF. CDR3 nucleotides: TGTGCCAGCAGTTTAGGGGGACAAGGCAATGAAAAACTGTTTTTT.

V gene TRBV9 combines with J gene TRBJ2-7; D unclear. The CDR3 runs 14 residues. Germline V CDR1 and CDR2: SGDLS, YYNGEE. The V and J ends lost 4 bases and 7 bases respectively, with 18 bases between them. The CDR3 loop is CASSPYGGPEEQYF. CDR3 coding DNA: TGTGCCAGCAGCCCTTACGGTGGTCCTGAAGAGCAGTACTTC. Based on the CDR3 plus reference TRBV9 and TRBJ2-7, the full variable domain is DSGVTQTPKHLITATGQRVTLRCSPRSGDLSVYWYQQSLDQGLQFLIQYYNGEERAKGNILERFSAQQFPDLHSELNLSSLELGDSALYFCASSPYGGPEEQYFGPGTRLTVT.

The rearrangement links TRBV7-3 to TRBJ2-1; TRBD2 might be the D (6 bases). The CDR3 length is 13 residues. The germline V and J ends were trimmed by 8 bases and 8 bases, with 16 bases remaining between them. Germline V gene data show CDR1 as SGHTA and CDR2 as FQGTGA. For the CDR3, the DNA is TGTGCCAGCGCCCGGGCCCCGGGAGATGAGCAGTTCTTC. Protein: CASARAPGDEQFF.

V is TRBV9 and J is TRBJ1-2; 7 bases map to TRBD1. CDR1 is SGDLS, CDR2 YYNGEE, per germline. V shed 3 bases, J shed 8 bases, and the junction held 7 bases outside the gene matches. The CDR3 consists of 13 residues. CDR3 DNA: TGTGCCAGCAGCGGGGACAGTTGGCGAGGCTACACCTTC. Translated, it gives CASSGDSWRGYTF.

For the CDR3, the DNA is TGTGCCAGTAGTGGGCAGGGGAGTGGCTATGGCTACACCTTC. Translation: CASSGQGSGYGYTF. The chain is built from TRBV19 and TRBJ1-2; possibly TRBD1 for D (6 bases). The ends were cut back, 5 bases at V and 4 bases at J, with 14 bases in the middle. This CDR3 contains 14 residues. Looked up from germline, CDR1 is LNHDA and CDR2 is SQIVND (reference sequence).

The J gene is TRBJ2-7, the V gene TRBV7-2, with D hard to call. Germline V CDR1 and CDR2: SGHTA, FQGNSA. The germline V and J ends were trimmed by 2 bases and 4 bases, with 6 bases remaining between them. The length of the CDR3 is 12 residues. The CDR3, as DNA: TGTGCCAGCAGCTTACCCAATTACGAGCAGTACTTC. Translating it yields CASSLPNYEQYF. Using reference TRBV7-2 and TRBJ2-7 for the parts outside the CDR3, the full variable domain is GAGVSQSPSNKVTEKGKDVELRCDPISGHTALYWYRQSLGQGLEFLIYFQGNSAPDKSGLPSDRFSAERTGGSVSTLTIQRTQQEDSAVYLCASSLPNYEQYFGPGTRLTVT.

The chain has TRBV4-2 and TRBJ2-5; D not certain. Looked up from germline, CDR1 is LGHNA and CDR2 is YNFKEQ. The CDR3 is made up of 14 amino acids. V dropped 1 base and J dropped 2 bases, with 8 bases sitting between them. CDR3 residues: CASSQGLRQETQYF. The CDR3 DNA reads as TGTGCCAGCAGCCAAGGTCTACGTCAAGAGACCCAGTACTTC.

The chain employs TRBV30 and TRBJ1-6; D is undetermined. In germline, CDR1 is GTSNPN, CDR2 SVGIG (reference sequence). The length of the CDR3 is 15 residues. V gave up 4 bases and J gave up 9 bases, with 19 bases separating them. In DNA, the CDR3 is TGTGCCTGGACACAAGCGGGAGAGTTGGCTTCACCCCTCCACTTT. Its protein product is CAWTQAGELASPLHF.

The sample holds one count of this clone. The genes are TRBV6-5 and TRBJ1-2, with D possibly matching TRBD1 (6 bases). Looked up from germline, CDR1 is MNHEY and CDR2 is SVGAGI. V dropped 8 bases and J dropped 8 bases, with 18 bases sitting between them. The CDR3 has 13 amino acids. In DNA form, the CDR3 reads TGTGCCAGCTCCCGAGGCAGGGGCGGGGGCTACACCTTC. This translates into CASSRGRGGGYTF.

This clone was detected only once. The chain uses TRBV19 and TRBJ2-5; D remains unclear. CDR1 and CDR2 (germline): LNHDA, SQIVND (reference sequence). The CDR3 totals 12 residues. Deletions cut 5 bases from V and 4 bases from J, with 8 bases between. The CDR3 reads CASSQVGETQYF. Here the CDR3 DNA reads TGTGCCAGTAGTCAGGTAGGAGAGACCCAGTACTTC.

The chain combines TRBV11-1 with TRBJ1-2; D may be TRBD1 (5 bases). The germline V gene has CDR1 SGHAT and CDR2 FQDESV (reference sequence). The CDR3 contains 17 residues. V was clipped by 0 bases and J by 4 bases, with 18 bases between them. The CDR3 region has the DNA TGTGCCAGCAGCTTAGCGTACGGGCAGGGTCCGTCCTATGGCTACACCTTC. Translated: CASSLAYGQGPSYGYTF.

This clone was recorded only once. The chain joins TRBV5-1 to TRBJ1-1; 8 bases agree with TRBD1. The CDR3 extends over 16 amino acids. V was clipped by 4 bases and J by 6 bases; unmatched bases: 14. Germline loops: CDR1 SGHRS, CDR2 YFSETQ. CDR3 amino acids: CASSTSRTGYISEAFF. CDR3 in DNA: TGCGCCAGCAGCACCTCCCGGACAGGGTATATCTCTGAAGCTTTCTTT.

V gene TRBV6-6 combines with J gene TRBJ2-5; 7 bases map to TRBD2. Germline loops: CDR1 MNHNY, CDR2 SVGAGI (reference sequence). The CDR3 has 15 residues. V lost 6 bases to trimming and J lost 0 bases; unmatched junction nucleotides: 7. CDR3 protein: CASSETSRYQETQYF. CDR3 DNA sequence: TGTGCCAGCAGCGAGACTAGCCGCTACCAAGAGACCCAGTACTTC.

The chain employs TRBV5-1 and TRBJ2-1; D possibly corresponds to TRBD2 (5 bases). Germline loops: CDR1 SGHRS, CDR2 YFSETQ. Trimming pared 4 bases from V and 8 bases from J, leaving 16 bases between. The CDR3 sequence is 14 residues long. For the CDR3, the DNA is TGCGCCAGCAGCCTAGCTCTAGCACTCGATGAGCAGTTCTTC. Amino acids: CASSLALALDEQFF.

The V and J genes are TRBV6-1 and TRBJ2-1; D is uncertain. V lost 2 bases and J 3 bases, leaving 2 bases between the germline ends. The CDR3 length is 12 residues. Germline V gives CDR1 MNHNS, CDR2 SASEGT. As DNA, the CDR3 is TGTGCCAGCAGTGAACTCTACAATGAGCAGTTCTTC. Translated: CASSELYNEQFF.

V and J are TRBV7-9 and TRBJ1-6; 9 bases map to TRBD1. V gave up 5 bases and J gave up 9 bases; unmatched junction bases: 5. In germline, CDR1 is SEHNR, CDR2 FQNEAQ (reference sequence). The CDR3 consists of 14 residues. CDR3 residues: CASSPGTGSSPLHF. CDR3 bases: TGTGCCAGCAGCCCCGGGACAGGGAGTTCACCCCTCCACTTT.

V and J are TRBV7-2 and TRBJ2-3, with 8 bases aligning to TRBD2. Germline-derived CDR1 and CDR2 are SGHTA and FQGNSA. Trimming removed 5 bases from V and 3 bases from J; junction bases left unmatched: 1. This CDR3 has 13 residues. The CDR3 nucleotides read TGTGCCAGCAGCCGGGGGGGGACAGATACGCAGTATTTT. This translates into CASSRGGTDTQYF.

V is TRBV27 and J is TRBJ2-2; possibly TRBD2 for D (5 bases). The CDR3 totals 18 residues. CDR1 MNHEY and CDR2 SMNVEV come from the germline V gene (reference sequence). Trimming removed 2 bases from V and 0 bases from J, with 16 bases in between. The CDR3 spells CASSLRLMGATNTGELFF. CDR3 in DNA: TGTGCCAGCAGTTTAAGATTAATGGGAGCTACGAACACCGGGGAGCTGTTTTTT.

J is TRBJ2-5 and V is TRBV27, with a weak D call TRBD1 (5 bases). V was shortened by 2 bases and J by 8 bases, with 15 bases between the two germline ends. The germline gives CDR1 MNHEY, CDR2 SMNVEV (reference sequence). This CDR3 has 14 residues. The CDR3 here is CASSLRAWQGTQYF. The CDR3 region has the DNA TGTGCCAGCAGTTTAAGGGCTTGGCAGGGAACCCAGTACTTC.

V usage is TRBV28 and J usage is TRBJ1-2; unclear D gene. The length of the CDR3 is 11 residues. V lost 8 bases to trimming and J lost 4 bases, with 8 bases between them. Germline V gene data show CDR1 as MDHEN and CDR2 as SYDVKM. The CDR3 region is CASGGLYGYTF. CDR3 sequence (DNA): TGTGCCAGCGGAGGACTCTATGGCTACACCTTC.

The V and J genes are TRBV30 and TRBJ1-4, with D possibly matching TRBD1 (6 bases). There are 13 residues in the CDR3. Germline assignment: CDR1 GTSNPN and CDR2 SVGIG (reference sequence). Trimming stripped 7 bases from V and 8 bases from J, with 17 bases between. The chain's CDR3 is CALGAGEDEKLFF. As DNA, the CDR3 is TGTGCCTTGGGGGCGGGGGAGGACGAAAAACTGTTTTTT.